Below are 6 T cell receptor beta chains sequenced from a single sample in a study of CD4+ T cells in melanoma. Profiled with immunoSEQ multiplex PCR; TCRdb holds only in-frame clones, not every one. The sample carries 13,000 or so clones, around 68% recorded once. Sequences were obtained from cells from a culture (not recorded whether cultured in vitro). These TCRs come from a human donor with melanoma.

This clone was seen only a few times. The chain carries TRBV10-3 and TRBJ1-2; TRBD1 aligns across 7 bases. The CDR3 sequence is 13 residues long. Per germline, CDR1 ENHRY and CDR2 SYGVKD. Trimming cost V 6 bases and J 5 bases; bases outside gene matches: 6. DNA for the CDR3: TGTGCCATCAGGTACATGACAGGGTATGGCTACACCTTC. Amino acids: CAIRYMTGYGYTF.

In this sample, this clone turned up a few times. The J gene is TRBJ1-5, the V gene TRBV2; 8 nucleotides agree with TRBD1. Germline V gene sequence: CDR1 SNHLY, CDR2 FYNNEI. The ends lost 5 bases at V and 1 base at J; junction bases unmatched: 1. This CDR3 is 14 amino acids long. The DNA for the CDR3 is TGTGCCAGCAGTCGGACAGGGAGCAATCAGCCCCAGCATTTT. It yields the protein CASSRTGSNQPQHF.

The rearrangement links TRBV6-1 to TRBJ2-7; 8 bases are a match to TRBD1. Germline CDR1 MNHNS, CDR2 SASEGT. V trimming: 5 bases; J trimming: 4 bases; junction bases outside the gene matches: 10. This CDR3 spans 15 amino acids. This CDR3 is CASSLGGQAVYEQYF. The CDR3 DNA sequence: TGTGCCAGCAGTTTAGGGGGACAGGCAGTGTACGAGCAGTACTTC.

The J gene is TRBJ1-1, the V gene TRBV7-9; D unclear. Germline values: CDR1 SEHNR, CDR2 FQNEAQ (reference sequence). This CDR3 is 13 amino acids long. The germline V and J ends were trimmed by 2 bases and 2 bases, with 6 bases remaining between them. The CDR3 bases are TGTGCCAGCAGCTTATCACATAACACTGAAGCTTTCTTT. Translating it yields CASSLSHNTEAFF.

V usage is TRBV5-1 and J usage is TRBJ2-2, with 12 nucleotides matching TRBD1. The CDR3 sequence is 16 residues long. The germline gives CDR1 SGHRS, CDR2 YFSETQ. V shed 6 bases and J 0 bases; nucleotides not matched to a gene: 3. DNA of the CDR3: TGCGCCAGCACGGGACAGGGGGCGACGAACACCGGGGAGCTGTTTTTT. Amino acids: CASTGQGATNTGELFF.

This clone was counted a single time. V is TRBV25-1 and J is TRBJ1-4, with D uncertain. From germline, CDR1 is MGHDK and CDR2 SYGVNS. V was shortened by 0 bases and J by 2 bases, with 13 bases between the two germline ends. The CDR3 totals 17 residues. The chain's CDR3 is CASSEYGLRATNEKLFF. The CDR3 DNA reads TGTGCCAGCAGTGAATATGGGCTGCGTGCCACTAATGAAAAACTGTTTTTT.